Following are 14 T cell receptor beta chains from one sample sequenced in a study of beta chain features in type 1 diabetes. The whole isolated RNA underwent reverse transcription, so sequencing captured expressed TCRB transcripts. Using immunoSEQ multiplex PCR, the repertoire was profiled, and TCRdb retains in-frame clones only, with some absent. The sample records hundreds of thousands of clones, over 8.5% being singletons. Sequenced: naive CD4+ T cells from blood. The receptors were gathered from a woman younger than 35 in good health.

The table lists this clone with a few counts. CDR3 sequence: CASSLRESYNEQFF. The CDR3 DNA reads as TGTGCCAGCAGCTTGAGGGAATCCTACAATGAGCAGTTCTTC. The gene calls are TRBV7-8 and TRBJ2-1; perhaps TRBD2 as D (5 bases). The CDR3 consists of 14 residues. Per germline, CDR1 SGHVS and CDR2 FQNEAQ. Deletions cut 3 bases from V and 1 base from J, with 7 bases between. Complete variable domain (other parts from reference TRBV7-8 and TRBJ2-1): GAGVSQSPRYKVAKRGQDVALRCDPISGHVSLFWYQQALGQGPEFLTYFQNEAQLDKSGLPSDRFFAERPEGSVSTLKIQRTQQEDSAVYLCASSLRESYNEQFFGPGTRLTVL.

This clone turned up a few times. J is TRBJ2-3 and V is TRBV10-1; 7 nucleotides align to TRBD2. The CDR3 loop spans 15 amino acids. V lost 6 bases and J lost 2; bases outside the gene matches: 8. From germline, CDR1 is WNHNN and CDR2 SYGVQD (reference sequence). The CDR3 DNA sequence: TGCGCCAGCAGGATTGGACTAGGGAACACAGATACGCAGTATTTT. Its translation: CASRIGLGNTDTQYF.

In this sample, this clone turned up many times. One junction end disagrees with the germline gene, perhaps due to a read error. The chain couples TRBV14 to TRBJ1-5; 9 bases fit TRBD1. This CDR3 has 12 amino acids. Germline CDR1 and CDR2: SGHDN and FVKESK. For the CDR3, the DNA is TGTGCCAGCAGCCAAGATGGAGGACAGGGGCCTTTT. Its translation is CASSQDGGQGPF.

The CDR3 DNA follows: TGCGCCAGCAGCCCCAGCGCGGGACAGATAGGAGCCTACGAGCAGTACTTC. It encodes CASSPSAGQIGAYEQYF. The chain recombines TRBV5-1 with TRBJ2-7; D is possibly TRBD1 (7 bases). CDR3 length: 17 residues. V was trimmed by 4 bases and J by 2 bases, leaving 22 bases between them. CDR1 SGHRS and CDR2 YFSETQ come from the germline V gene.

Turning to this clone: Other DNA sequences of this sample code for an identical CDR3. The chain couples TRBV7-3 to TRBJ1-1, with a possible D match to TRBD1 (5 bases). Looked up from germline, CDR1 is SGHTA and CDR2 is FQGTGA. This CDR3 is built from 13 residues. V lost 4 bases and J lost 1, with 7 bases in between. In DNA, the CDR3 is TGTGCCAGCAGCTCCCAGGGGAACACTGAAGCTTTCTTT. Protein: CASSSQGNTEAFF.

This clone occurred a few times. The chain combines TRBV27 with TRBJ2-1; perhaps TRBD2 as D (5 bases). The germline V and J ends were trimmed by 4 bases and 8 bases, with 15 bases remaining between them. The CDR3 totals 14 residues. Germline CDR1 is MNHEY and CDR2 is SMNVEV (reference sequence). CDR3 coding DNA: TGTGCCAGCAGTTCCCCCGATGCGGGTGATGAGCAGTTCTTC. It codes for CASSSPDAGDEQFF.

The gene calls are TRBV5-8 and TRBJ2-5; 11 positions match TRBD2. Germline V gene data show CDR1 as SGHTS and CDR2 as YDEGEE. With 5 bases clipped from V and 3 bases from J, the junction kept 15 bases outside the gene matches. The CDR3 covers 18 residues. The DNA for the CDR3 is TGTGCCAGCAGACAGGGGAAGGGTCTACTAGCGGGAGAAGAGACCCAGTACTTC. Translation: CASRQGKGLLAGEETQYF.

This clone has a handful of counts. This chain uses TRBV9 with TRBJ2-5, with D perhaps TRBD2 (5 bases). The J call may be in error: the DNA end matches TRBJ2-7 better. The germline CDR1 and CDR2 sequences are SGDLS and YYNGEE. The CDR3 length is 14 residues. CDR3: CASSASGVPYEQYF. The CDR3 DNA reads TGTGCCAGCAGCGCGTCCGGGGTACCCTACGAGCAGTACTTC.

This clone was observed a few times. This chain uses TRBV19 with TRBJ2-2; 11 bases fit TRBD1. The CDR3 totals 12 residues. The germline CDR1 and CDR2 sequences are LNHDA and SQIVND (reference sequence). V gave up 11 bases and J gave up 7 bases; unmatched junction bases: 3. CDR3: CAGGTGGGELFF. In nucleotides, the CDR3 is TGTGCCGGCGGGACAGGGGGCGGGGAGCTGTTTTTT.

CDR3 region: CASSQDIRLAGTDEQFF. CDR3 sequence (DNA): TGTGCCAGCAGCCAAGATATCAGACTAGCGGGGACCGATGAGCAGTTCTTC. This chain joins TRBV4-2 and TRBJ2-1, with 11 positions matching TRBD2. Germline V gene sequence: CDR1 LGHNA, CDR2 YNFKEQ. The J segment lost 8 bases and the V segment lost 0 bases, leaving 9 bases of the junction unmatched. The CDR3 length is 17 residues.

This clone was seen a few times. V and J are TRBV7-3 and TRBJ2-3; TRBD1 matches 8 bases. Unmatched junction bases numbered 5, after V lost 5 bases and J lost 1 base. The CDR3 spans 15 residues. CDR1 and CDR2 (germline): SGHTA, FQGTGA. CDR3 sequence: CASSPDRGGTDTQYF. The CDR3 DNA sequence: TGTGCCAGCAGCCCCGACAGGGGTGGCACAGATACGCAGTATTTT.

This clone turned up a few times. V usage is TRBV29-1 and J usage is TRBJ2-3, with 8 bases identical to TRBD1. Germline assignment: CDR1 SQVTM and CDR2 ANQGSEA. Trimming took 1 base from V and 5 from J; bases not matched to a gene: 11. The CDR3 extends over 16 amino acids. CDR3 coding DNA: TGCAGCGTTGAAGGGGTGGACAGGGCGATTGGAGATACGCAGTATTTT. Amino acid sequence: CSVEGVDRAIGDTQYF.

V gene TRBV6-1 combines with J gene TRBJ2-7; possible D gene TRBD2, 7 bases. Germline loops: CDR1 MNHNS, CDR2 SASEGT. This CDR3 has 14 amino acids. V was shortened by 9 bases and J by 1 base, with 16 bases between the two germline ends. The CDR3 bases are TGTGCCAGTCCGGGACGGGGGGCGTCCTACGAGCAGTACTTC. It yields the protein CASPGRGASYEQYF.

The chain couples TRBV5-1 to TRBJ2-7; 10 positions match TRBD2. CDR1 and CDR2 from the germline V gene are SGHRS and YFSETQ. The V and J ends lost 4 bases and 6 bases, in that order; junction bases with no gene match: 7. This CDR3 spans 14 amino acids. The CDR3 spells CASSRGTSDLEQYF. The CDR3 nucleotides are TGCGCCAGCAGCCGTGGGACTAGCGATCTCGAGCAGTACTTC.